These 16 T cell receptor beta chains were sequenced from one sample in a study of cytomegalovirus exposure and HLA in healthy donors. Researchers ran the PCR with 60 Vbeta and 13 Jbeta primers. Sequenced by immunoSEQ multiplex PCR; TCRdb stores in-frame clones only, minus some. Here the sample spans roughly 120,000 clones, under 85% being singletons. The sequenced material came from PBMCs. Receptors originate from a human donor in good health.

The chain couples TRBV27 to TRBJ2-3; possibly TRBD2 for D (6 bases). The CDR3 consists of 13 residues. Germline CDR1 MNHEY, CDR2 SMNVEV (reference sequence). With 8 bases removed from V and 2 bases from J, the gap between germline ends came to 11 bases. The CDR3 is CASCLANTDTQYF. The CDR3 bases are TGTGCCAGCTGTCTAGCGAACACAGATACGCAGTATTTT.

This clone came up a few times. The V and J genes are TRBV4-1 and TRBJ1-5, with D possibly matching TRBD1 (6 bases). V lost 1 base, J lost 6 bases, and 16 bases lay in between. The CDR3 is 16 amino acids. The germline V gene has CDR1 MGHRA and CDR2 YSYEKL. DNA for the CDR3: TGCGCCAGCAGCCAAGGGGTGGCCGGGGGGGCTCAGCCCCAGCATTTT. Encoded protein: CASSQGVAGGAQPQHF.

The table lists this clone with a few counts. The CDR3 loop is CASSFSYRTGSYNEQFF. CDR3 bases: TGTGCCAGCAGCTTCTCCTACCGGACAGGCTCCTACAATGAGCAGTTCTTC. V usage is TRBV7-9 and J usage is TRBJ2-1, with TRBD1 matching over 7 bases. Trimming cost V 3 bases and J 0 bases; bases outside gene matches: 8. The CDR3 has 17 residues. Germline lookup yields CDR1 SEHNR and CDR2 FQNEAQ (reference sequence).

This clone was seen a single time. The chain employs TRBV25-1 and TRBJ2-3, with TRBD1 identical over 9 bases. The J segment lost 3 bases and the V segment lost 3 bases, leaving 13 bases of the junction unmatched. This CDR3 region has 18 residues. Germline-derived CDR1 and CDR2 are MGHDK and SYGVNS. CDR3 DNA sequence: TGTGCCAGCAGTGACCCCCCGGGGGGACAGGGTGTAACAGATACGCAGTATTTT. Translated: CASSDPPGGQGVTDTQYF.

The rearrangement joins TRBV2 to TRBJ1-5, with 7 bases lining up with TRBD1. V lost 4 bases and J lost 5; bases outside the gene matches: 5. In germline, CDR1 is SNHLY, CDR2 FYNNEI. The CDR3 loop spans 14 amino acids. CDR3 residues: CASSARQGYQPQHF. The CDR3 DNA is TGTGCCAGCAGTGCCAGACAGGGATATCAGCCCCAGCATTTT.

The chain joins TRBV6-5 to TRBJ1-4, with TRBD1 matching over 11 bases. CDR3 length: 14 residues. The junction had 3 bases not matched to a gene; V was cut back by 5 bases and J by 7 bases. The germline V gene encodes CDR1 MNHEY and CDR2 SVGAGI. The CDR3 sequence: CASSTDRGREKLFF. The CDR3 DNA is TGTGCCAGCAGTACGGACAGGGGGCGTGAAAAACTGTTTTTT.

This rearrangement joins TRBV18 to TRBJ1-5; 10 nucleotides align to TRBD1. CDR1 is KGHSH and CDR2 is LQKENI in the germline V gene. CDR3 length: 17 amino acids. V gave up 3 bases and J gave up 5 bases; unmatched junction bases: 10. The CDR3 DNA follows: TGTGCCAGCTCACCCTCTCGGGGACAGGGGAAATATCAGCCCCAGCATTTT. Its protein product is CASSPSRGQGKYQPQHF.

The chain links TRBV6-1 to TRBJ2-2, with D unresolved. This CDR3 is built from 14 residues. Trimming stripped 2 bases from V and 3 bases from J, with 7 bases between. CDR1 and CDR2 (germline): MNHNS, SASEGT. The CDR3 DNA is TGTGCCAGCAGTGAATCCCAGTACACCGGGGAGCTGTTTTTT. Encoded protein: CASSESQYTGELFF.

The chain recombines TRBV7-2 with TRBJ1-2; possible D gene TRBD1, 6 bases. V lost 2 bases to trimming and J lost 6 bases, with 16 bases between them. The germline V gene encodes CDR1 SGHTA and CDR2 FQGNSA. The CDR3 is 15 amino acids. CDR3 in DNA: TGTGCCAGCAGCTTACTGGGGACAACAATCGATGGCTACACCTTC. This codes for CASSLLGTTIDGYTF.

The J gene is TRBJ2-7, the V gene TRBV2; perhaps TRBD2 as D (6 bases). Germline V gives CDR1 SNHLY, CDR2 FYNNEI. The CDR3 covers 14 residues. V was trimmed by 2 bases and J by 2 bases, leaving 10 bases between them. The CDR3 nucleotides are TGTGCCAGCAGTGAAAGCGGGCTTGCCTACGAGCAGTACTTC. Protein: CASSESGLAYEQYF.

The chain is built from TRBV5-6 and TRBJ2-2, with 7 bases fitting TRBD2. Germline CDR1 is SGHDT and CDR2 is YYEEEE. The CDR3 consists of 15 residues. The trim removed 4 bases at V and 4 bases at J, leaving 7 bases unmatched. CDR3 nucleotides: TGTGCCAGCAGCGGGGTACTAGCGACCACCGGGGAGCTGTTTTTT. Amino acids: CASSGVLATTGELFF.

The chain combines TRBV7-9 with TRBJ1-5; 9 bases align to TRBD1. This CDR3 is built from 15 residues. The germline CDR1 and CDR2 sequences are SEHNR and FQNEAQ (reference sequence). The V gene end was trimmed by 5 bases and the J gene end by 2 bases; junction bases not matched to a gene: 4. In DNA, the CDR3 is TGTGCCAGCAGCGAGGGGGACAGGGGCAATCAGCCCCAGCATTTT. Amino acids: CASSEGDRGNQPQHF.

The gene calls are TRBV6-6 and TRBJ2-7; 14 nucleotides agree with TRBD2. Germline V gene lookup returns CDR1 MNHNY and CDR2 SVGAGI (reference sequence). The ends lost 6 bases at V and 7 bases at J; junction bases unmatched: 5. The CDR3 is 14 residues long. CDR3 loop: CASSSGLAGAEQYF. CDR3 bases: TGTGCCAGCAGCTCGGGACTAGCGGGAGCGGAGCAGTACTTC.

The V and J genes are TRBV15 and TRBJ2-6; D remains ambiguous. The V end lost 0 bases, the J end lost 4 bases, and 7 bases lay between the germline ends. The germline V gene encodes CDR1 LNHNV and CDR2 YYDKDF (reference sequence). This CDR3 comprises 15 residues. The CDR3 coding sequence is TGTGCCACCAGCAGAGATGGCGGAGGGGCCAACGTCCTGACTTTC. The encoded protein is CATSRDGGGANVLTF.

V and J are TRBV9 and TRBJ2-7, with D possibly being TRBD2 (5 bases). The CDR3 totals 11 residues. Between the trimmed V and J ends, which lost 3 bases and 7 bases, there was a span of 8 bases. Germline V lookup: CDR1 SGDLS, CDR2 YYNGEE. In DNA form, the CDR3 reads TGTGCCAGCAGCGGAGGGAAGGAGCAGTACTTC. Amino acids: CASSGGKEQYF.

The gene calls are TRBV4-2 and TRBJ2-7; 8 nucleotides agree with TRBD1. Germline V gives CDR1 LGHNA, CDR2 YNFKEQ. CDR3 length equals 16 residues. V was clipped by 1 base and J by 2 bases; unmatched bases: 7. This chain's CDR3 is CASSQGTGLGAYEQYF. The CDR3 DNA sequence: TGTGCCAGCAGCCAAGGGACAGGGCTCGGAGCCTACGAGCAGTACTTC.